This TCR beta chain was identified in a study of tumor and adjacent non-tumor tissue in lung cancer. Regarding the study as a whole: TCR diversity was significantly greater in tumor than normal lung tissue. Patients with more diverse tumor TCRs had worse survival.

There are a few counts of this clonotype. Its antigen is unknown. An end of the junction differs from the germline gene, which may be a read error. Per germline, CDR1 DFQATT and CDR2 SNEGSKA (reference sequence). The CDR3 consists of 15 residues. A modified ARM-PCR protocol with three rounds of nested PCR amplified TCRbeta. One entry per CDR3 protein results from TCRdb running MiXCR on the multiplex PCR reads. The sample lists under 45,000 distinct CDR3 sequences, roughly 60% occurring once. RNA was extracted from bulk tissue without any cell sorting. Distant lung tissue was collected more than 3 cm away from the tumor edge.

The TCR comes from a man aged 45-65 years with non-small cell lung cancer. The sample was distant non-tumor lung tissue. J is TRBJ1-2 and V is TRBV20-1; a possible D gene is TRBD1 (5 bases). DNA of the CDR3: TGCAGTGCCCTCGGGACGGGGAATACTAACTATAGCTACACCTTC. Translation gives CSALGTGNTNYSYTF.